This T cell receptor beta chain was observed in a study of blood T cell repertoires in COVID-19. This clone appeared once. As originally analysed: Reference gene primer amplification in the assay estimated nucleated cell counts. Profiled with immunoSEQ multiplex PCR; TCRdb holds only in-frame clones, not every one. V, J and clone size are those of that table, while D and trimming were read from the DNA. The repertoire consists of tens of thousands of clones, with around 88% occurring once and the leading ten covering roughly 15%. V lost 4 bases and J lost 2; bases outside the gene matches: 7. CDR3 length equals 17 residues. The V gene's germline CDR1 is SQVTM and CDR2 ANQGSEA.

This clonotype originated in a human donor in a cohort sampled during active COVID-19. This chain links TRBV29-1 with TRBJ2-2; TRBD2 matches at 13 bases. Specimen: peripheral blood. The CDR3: CSVALSGLAGNTGELFF. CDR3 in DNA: TGCAGCGTTGCACTTTCGGGACTAGCGGGAAACACCGGGGAGCTGTTTTTT.